This entry lists 18 T cell receptor beta chains sequenced from one sample in a study of blood T cell repertoires in COVID-19. The assay was immunoSEQ multiplex PCR, and TCRdb's table has in-frame clones only and misses some. The table lists 250,000 to 300,000 clones, under 90% of them singletons, with under 2.5% in the top ten. The specimen was PBMCs or T cells enriched from blood (not recorded which). The receptors were sampled from a woman aged 55-69 years who had recovered from COVID-19.

J is TRBJ1-1 and V is TRBV5-1, with a possible D match to TRBD1 (5 bases). The CDR3 totals 15 residues. Deletions cut 0 bases from V and 2 bases from J, with 11 bases between. Germline CDR1 reads SGHRS; CDR2 reads YFSETQ. This CDR3 is CASSLAADTNTEAFF. The CDR3 nucleotides read TGCGCCAGCAGCTTGGCGGCGGACACAAACACTGAAGCTTTCTTT.

The V gene is TRBV15, the J gene TRBJ2-7; TRBD1 matches at 9 bases. Germline lookup yields CDR1 LNHNV and CDR2 YYDKDF (reference sequence). Germline trimming cut 0 bases from V and 5 bases from J; bases unmatched to any gene: 5. This CDR3 is 15 amino acids long. The CDR3 region has the DNA TGTGCCACCAGCAGAGAACCCGGGACAGGGAACGAGCAGTACTTC. This encodes CATSREPGTGNEQYF.

This clone was observed a single time. CDR3 DNA sequence: TGTGCCAGCAGCCGTTACCTAGGGGGGGGCGAAATTGGTGAAAAACTGTTTTTT. This sequence encodes CASSRYLGGGEIGEKLFF. The V gene is TRBV3-1 (or the pseudogene TRBV3-2), the J gene TRBJ1-4; tentative D call: TRBD1 (6 bases). The CDR3 contains 18 residues. V dropped 4 bases and J dropped 7 bases, with 25 bases sitting between them. CDR1 and CDR2 from the germline V gene are LGHDT and YNNKEL (reference sequence).

For the CDR3, the DNA is TGCGCCAGCAGCTTGGTGGGGACAGGGGAATATGGCTACACCTTC. Its translation is CASSLVGTGEYGYTF. This sequence joins TRBV5-1 and TRBJ1-2; 10 bases map to TRBD1. This CDR3 region has 15 residues. V lost 0 bases, J lost 5 bases, and 4 bases stayed unmatched. Per germline, CDR1 SGHRS and CDR2 YFSETQ.

The genes are TRBV27 and TRBJ1-1, with 8 nucleotides matching TRBD1. The V and J ends lost 5 bases and 5 bases, in that order; junction bases with no gene match: 4. This CDR3 has 13 amino acids. Germline assignment: CDR1 MNHEY and CDR2 SMNVEV (reference sequence). The CDR3: CASSQGAGTEAFF. CDR3 in DNA: TGTGCCAGCAGTCAGGGGGCGGGAACTGAAGCTTTCTTT.

The chain links TRBV5-4 to TRBJ2-5; TRBD2 aligns across 11 bases. V lost 4 bases and J lost 4; bases outside the gene matches: 3. The germline V gene encodes CDR1 SGHNT and CDR2 YYREEE (reference sequence). The CDR3 loop spans 14 amino acids. In DNA, the CDR3 is TGTGCCAGCAGCCGGGGACTAGCGGCAGAGACCCAGTACTTC. Its protein is CASSRGLAAETQYF.

This clone was seen once. This chain links TRBV29-1 with TRBJ2-7; TRBD1 aligns across 9 bases. Trimming took 7 bases from V and 2 from J; bases not matched to a gene: 6. Germline loops: CDR1 SQVTM, CDR2 ANQGSEA. This CDR3 spans 13 amino acids. This chain's CDR3 is CSATGQGAYEQYF. CDR3 bases: TGCAGCGCTACGGGACAGGGAGCCTACGAGCAGTACTTC.

V gene TRBV21-1 combines with J gene TRBJ2-4; TRBD1 is the table's D call and was not checked against the DNA. TRBV21-1 is a recognized pseudogene. This CDR3 has 16 amino acids. DNA of the CDR3: TGTGCCAGCAGCAAAAGACAGGGGGCAGCCAAAAACATTCAGTACTTC. Its translation is CASSKRQGAAKNIQYF.

The chain is built from TRBV6-1 and TRBJ1-2; unclear D gene. CDR3 size: 11 residues. With 3 bases removed from V and 7 bases from J, the gap between germline ends came to 6 bases. Germline V gives CDR1 MNHNS, CDR2 SASEGT. CDR3 amino acids: CASSDHIGYTF. CDR3 coding DNA: TGTGCCAGCAGTGACCACATTGGCTACACCTTC.

This clone was seen only once. The gene calls are TRBV3-1 (or the pseudogene TRBV3-2) and TRBJ2-7; TRBD1 is a possible D gene (5 bases). V gave up 1 base and J gave up 6 bases, with 10 bases separating them. CDR3 length: 13 residues. Germline-derived CDR1 and CDR2 are LGHDT and YNNKEL (reference sequence). DNA of the CDR3: TGTGCCAGCAGCCAAGCCCAGGGTCGCGAGCAGTACTTC. Translating gives CASSQAQGREQYF.

This rearrangement joins TRBV7-9 to TRBJ1-1; 8 bases line up with TRBD1. CDR1 is SEHNR and CDR2 is FQNEAQ in the germline V gene (reference sequence). J gave up 0 bases and V 4 bases, and 16 bases lay outside the gene matches. The CDR3 loop spans 19 amino acids. In DNA form, the CDR3 reads TGTGCCAGCAGCTACGAGATCGCCTCCGGGACAGGAATGAACACTGAAGCTTTCTTT. Protein: CASSYEIASGTGMNTEAFF.

The chain recombines TRBV6-6 with TRBJ1-1, with 9 bases lining up with TRBD1. Germline trimming cut 7 bases from V and 7 bases from J; bases unmatched to any gene: 16. CDR3 size: 16 residues. The germline CDR1 and CDR2 sequences are MNHNY and SVGAGI (reference sequence). CDR3 sequence reads: CASTRFPTTGGGEAFF. The DNA for the CDR3 is TGTGCCAGCACCAGATTCCCCACGACAGGGGGAGGTGAAGCTTTCTTT.

This rearrangement joins TRBV9 to TRBJ2-5; no clear D gene. CDR1 is SGDLS, CDR2 YYNGEE, per germline. The CDR3 runs to 14 residues. V lost 0 bases, J lost 4 bases, and 10 bases lay in between. This CDR3 is CASSVDASGETQYF. DNA of the CDR3: TGTGCCAGCAGCGTAGATGCTTCGGGAGAGACCCAGTACTTC.

The chain has TRBV2 and TRBJ2-2, with D hard to call. The CDR3 consists of 16 residues. Trimming cost V 5 bases and J 1 base, with 14 bases left between them. Germline V gene lookup returns CDR1 SNHLY and CDR2 FYNNEI. The CDR3 DNA reads as TGTGCCAGCAGTCGCGAGGATCCTGGGAACACCGGGGAGCTGTTTTTT. Translation gives CASSREDPGNTGELFF. The whole variable domain, filled in from reference TRBV2 and TRBJ2-2, reads EPEVTQTPSHQVTQMGQEVILRCVPISNHLYFYWYRQILGQKVEFLVSFYNNEISEKSEIFDDQFSVERPDGSNFTLKIRSTKLEDSAMYFCASSREDPGNTGELFFGEGSRLTVL.

The rearrangement links TRBV28 to TRBJ1-5; unclear D gene. This CDR3 spans 15 amino acids. In germline, CDR1 is MDHEN, CDR2 SYDVKM. With 2 bases removed from V and 3 bases from J, the gap between germline ends came to 11 bases. This CDR3 reads CASSLAGSANQPQHF. In nucleotides, the CDR3 is TGTGCCAGCAGTTTAGCGGGATCAGCCAATCAGCCCCAGCATTTT.

This chain links TRBV2 with TRBJ2-5; 7 positions match TRBD1. This CDR3 is built from 14 residues. Per germline, CDR1 SNHLY and CDR2 FYNNEI. V was pared by 7 bases and J by 2 bases, with 7 bases of the junction left unmatched. In DNA form, the CDR3 reads TGTGCCAGCAAAGAGGGGACAGTACAAGAGACCCAGTACTTC. Amino acid sequence: CASKEGTVQETQYF.

The chain combines TRBV5-1 with TRBJ1-4, with a tentative D call TRBD1 (6 bases). Germline V gene sequence: CDR1 SGHRS, CDR2 YFSETQ. The CDR3 runs 16 residues. Deletions cut 5 bases from V and 5 bases from J, with 19 bases between. The CDR3 DNA follows: TGCGCCAGCAGTCGGGAAACAGGGCCTACAAATGAAAAACTGTTTTTT. It specifies CASSRETGPTNEKLFF.

This chain links TRBV3-1 (or the pseudogene TRBV3-2) with TRBJ2-2; D is ambiguous. Germline V gene sequence: CDR1 LGHDT, CDR2 YNNKEL (reference sequence). CDR3 length equals 14 residues. V was clipped by 6 bases and J by 2 bases, with 10 bases between them. As DNA, the CDR3 is TGTGCCAGCAGGATGGCTGCAAACACCGGGGAGCTGTTTTTT. The encoded protein is CASRMAANTGELFF.